This T cell receptor beta chain was recovered during a study of control samples from healthy donors and cancer patients. V was trimmed by 0 bases and J by 3 bases, leaving 10 bases between them. CDR1 SGHRS and CDR2 YFSETQ come from the germline V gene. The CDR3 is 15 residues long. A few counts support this clone. Produced via immunoSEQ multiplex PCR; TCRdb's table is partial and in-frame only. The sample contains some 200,000 clones, about 93% of which appear only once. The source material was blood. This chain uses TRBV5-1 with TRBJ2-1; D gene unclear. This sequence originates from a man over 45 in good health. CDR3 sequence reads: CASSLEGSRYNEQFF. CDR3 nucleotides: TGCGCCAGCAGCTTGGAGGGCAGCCGCTACAATGAGCAGTTCTTC.